The 18 T cell receptor beta chains below all came from one sample that was sequenced in a study of OX40 agonist ivuxolimab in advanced cancers. Assay used: immunoSEQ multiplex PCR; TCRdb lists only in-frame clones, some missing. This sample yields under 85,000 clones, of which about 86% are seen a single time; about 8% belongs to the top ten. This specimen consisted of CD4+ or CD8+ T cells sorted from blood, obtained in a trial of the OX40 agonist ivuxolimab. Receptors were obtained from an adult with an advanced solid tumor such as melanoma, head and neck, liver or kidney cancer.

V is TRBV10-3 and J is TRBJ2-3; maybe TRBD2 (6 bases). CDR1 and CDR2 from the germline V gene are ENHRY and SYGVKD. The CDR3 runs to 15 residues. Trimming shortened V by 3 bases and J by 2 bases, and 12 bases separated the two germline ends. CDR3: CAISDSGGTTDTQYF. The CDR3 DNA reads as TGTGCCATCAGTGACTCTGGGGGGACCACAGATACGCAGTATTTT.

The chain employs TRBV30 and TRBJ2-7; D is unclear. Germline loops: CDR1 GTSNPN, CDR2 SVGIG (reference sequence). The CDR3 has 12 amino acids. Trimming left V 4 bases short and J 0 bases short, with 7 bases between. CDR3 residues: CAWNAFSYEQYF. Here the CDR3 DNA reads TGTGCCTGGAACGCGTTCTCCTACGAGCAGTACTTC.

This chain uses TRBV9 with TRBJ1-5; D might be TRBD1 (5 bases). Germline V gene data show CDR1 as SGDLS and CDR2 as YYNGEE. The ends were cut back, 0 bases at V and 6 bases at J, with 13 bases in the middle. This CDR3 is 15 amino acids long. The CDR3 region has the DNA TGTGCCAGCAGCGTAGGTTCTCAGGGTCCTCAGCCCCAGCATTTT. It is translated as CASSVGSQGPQPQHF.

This rearrangement joins TRBV6-5 to TRBJ2-7; perhaps TRBD2 as D (6 bases). Germline lookup yields CDR1 MNHEY and CDR2 SVGAGI. CDR3 length: 14 residues. Trimming removed 0 bases from V and 3 bases from J, with 9 bases in between. The CDR3 DNA sequence: TGTGCCAGCAGTTACTCATGGGGGGTCTACGAGCAGTACTTC. This gives the protein CASSYSWGVYEQYF.

The chain couples TRBV2 to TRBJ1-4, with 7 bases that match TRBD1. Germline assignment: CDR1 SNHLY and CDR2 FYNNEI. The CDR3 length is 14 residues. Trimming at V came to 5 bases and at J to 3 bases, leaving 3 bases not matched to a gene. The CDR3 protein is CASSTGVANEKLFF. CDR3 DNA sequence: TGTGCCAGCAGTACAGGGGTAGCTAATGAAAAACTGTTTTTT.

This rearrangement joins TRBV30 to TRBJ1-5; TRBD1 aligns across 7 bases. The junction had 0 bases not matched to a gene; V was cut back by 2 bases and J by 2 bases. CDR3 length equals 13 residues. CDR1 is GTSNPN, CDR2 SVGIG, per germline (reference sequence). In DNA form, the CDR3 reads TGTGCCTGGAGTCAGGGGGGCAATCAGCCCCAGCATTTT. Translation gives CAWSQGGNQPQHF.

CDR3: CASSYSDRNYEQYF. The CDR3 DNA reads as TGTGCCAGCAGTTACTCGGACAGAAACTACGAGCAGTACTTC. The chain links TRBV6-5 to TRBJ2-7, with TRBD1 as a possible D gene (6 bases). The CDR3 runs to 14 residues. CDR1 and CDR2 (germline): MNHEY, SVGAGI. The ends were cut back, 0 bases at V and 3 bases at J, with 9 bases in the middle.

The chain employs TRBV11-2 and TRBJ2-4; TRBD1 or TRBD2 may be the D gene (5 bases each). Trimming pared 3 bases from V and 0 bases from J, leaving 12 bases between. Germline-derived CDR1 and CDR2 are SGHAT and FQNNGV. The CDR3 has 16 amino acids. This chain's CDR3 is CASSFSWDLAKNIQYF. The CDR3, as DNA: TGTGCCAGCAGCTTTAGTTGGGACCTAGCCAAAAACATTCAGTACTTC.

The V call is TRBV18, the J call TRBJ2-7; 13 bases align to TRBD2. Germline V gene lookup returns CDR1 KGHSH and CDR2 LQKENI. This CDR3 contains 18 residues. Germline trimming cut 3 bases from V and 1 base from J; bases unmatched to any gene: 9. CDR3 in amino acids: CASSPTRTSGSFSYEQYF. CDR3 sequence (DNA): TGTGCCAGCTCACCGACCCGGACTAGCGGGAGTTTTTCCTACGAGCAGTACTTC.

This chain connects TRBV19 to TRBJ1-5; D is unclear. The V end was cut by 0 bases, the J end by 5 bases, with 5 bases between. CDR1 is LNHDA and CDR2 is SQIVND in the germline V gene (reference sequence). The CDR3 totals 13 residues. CDR3 region: CASSIEGYQPQHF. The CDR3 DNA reads TGTGCCAGTAGTATAGAAGGATATCAGCCCCAGCATTTT.

The chain employs TRBV7-8 and TRBJ1-1, with 12 nucleotides matching TRBD1. V lost 5 bases and J lost 4; bases outside the gene matches: 8. The CDR3 contains 16 residues. CDR1 is SGHVS, CDR2 FQNEAQ, per germline. The CDR3 protein is CASSQLPGQGATEAFF. The CDR3 bases are TGTGCCAGCAGCCAACTGCCGGGACAGGGGGCCACTGAAGCTTTCTTT. The full variable domain, rest sourced from reference TRBV7-8 and TRBJ1-1, is GAGVSQSPRYKVAKRGQDVALRCDPISGHVSLFWYQQALGQGPEFLTYFQNEAQLDKSGLPSDRFFAERPEGSVSTLKIQRTQQEDSAVYLCASSQLPGQGATEAFFGQGTRLTVV.

V is TRBV19 and J is TRBJ2-2; D may match TRBD1 or TRBD2 (6 bases each). This CDR3 comprises 16 residues. CDR1 and CDR2 from the germline V gene are LNHDA and SQIVND (reference sequence). V was trimmed by 8 bases and J by 7 bases, leaving 23 bases between them. The CDR3: CASRRGQGGGNGELFF. CDR3 nucleotide sequence: TGTGCCAGTCGGAGGGGCCAAGGGGGTGGTAACGGGGAGCTGTTTTTT.

The chain links TRBV7-3 to TRBJ2-2, with unresolved D. V was clipped by 5 bases and J by 4 bases, with 17 bases between them. Germline CDR1 SGHTA, CDR2 FQGTGA. This CDR3 comprises 16 residues. In nucleotides, the CDR3 is TGTGCCAGCAGCCTCGGGTCTCTAGGTAGCACCGGGGAGCTGTTTTTT. This encodes CASSLGSLGSTGELFF.

The V gene is TRBV5-5, the J gene TRBJ2-7, with D possibly matching TRBD1 (6 bases). V lost 2 bases and J lost 6, with 12 bases in between. The CDR3 loop spans 13 amino acids. Germline CDR1 and CDR2: SGHKS and YYEKEE (reference sequence). This CDR3 reads CASSFEGRGEQYF. The CDR3 DNA sequence: TGTGCCAGCAGCTTTGAGGGCAGGGGCGAGCAGTACTTC.

V gene TRBV11-2 combines with J gene TRBJ2-2, with D possibly matching TRBD2 (6 bases). The germline V gene has CDR1 SGHAT and CDR2 FQNNGV. Trimming took 1 base from V and 1 from J, leaving 7 bases between them. The length of the CDR3 is 15 residues. CDR3 coding DNA: TGTGCCAGCAGCTTAGCCGGGGGGAACACCGGGGAGCTGTTTTTT. It codes for CASSLAGGNTGELFF.

The chain couples TRBV5-1 to TRBJ1-5; D uncertain. Looked up from germline, CDR1 is SGHRS and CDR2 is YFSETQ. With 0 bases removed from V and 6 bases from J, the gap between germline ends came to 7 bases. CDR3 length: 13 amino acids. CDR3 nucleotides: TGCGCCAGCAGCTTGGATTTGAGTCAGCCCCAGCATTTT. Its protein product is CASSLDLSQPQHF.

This clone has a handful of counts. J is TRBJ1-1 and V is TRBV7-3; D is undetermined. V was shortened by 2 bases and J by 8 bases, with 6 bases between the two germline ends. Germline V lookup: CDR1 SGHTA, CDR2 FQGTGA. CDR3 length: 11 amino acids. The CDR3 DNA reads TGTGCCAGCAGCTTAGCCCTAGAAGCTTTCTTT. Translation: CASSLALEAFF.

The chain has TRBV20-1 and TRBJ2-1, with D unresolved. V was trimmed by 3 bases and J by 6 bases, leaving 6 bases between them. The CDR3 has 11 amino acids. Germline values: CDR1 DFQATT, CDR2 SNEGSKA (reference sequence). CDR3 in amino acids: CSASQSNEQFF. CDR3 sequence (DNA): TGCAGTGCTAGCCAATCCAATGAGCAGTTCTTC.